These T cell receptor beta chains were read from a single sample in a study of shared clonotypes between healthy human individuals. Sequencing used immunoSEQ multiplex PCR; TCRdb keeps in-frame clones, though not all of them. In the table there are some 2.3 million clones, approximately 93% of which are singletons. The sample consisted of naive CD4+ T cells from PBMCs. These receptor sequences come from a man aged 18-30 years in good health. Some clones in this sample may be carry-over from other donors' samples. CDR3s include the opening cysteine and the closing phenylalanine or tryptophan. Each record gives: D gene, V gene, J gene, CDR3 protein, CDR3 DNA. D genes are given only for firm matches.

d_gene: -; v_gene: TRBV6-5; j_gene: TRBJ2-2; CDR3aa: CASSYSIPTTGELFF; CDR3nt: TGTGCCAGCAGTTACTCGATTCCGACCACCGGGGAGCTGTTTTTT
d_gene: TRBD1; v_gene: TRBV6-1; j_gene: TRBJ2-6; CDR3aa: CASSPRQGLANVLTF; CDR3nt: TGTGCCAGCAGTCCCCGACAGGGTCTGGCCAACGTCCTGACTTTC
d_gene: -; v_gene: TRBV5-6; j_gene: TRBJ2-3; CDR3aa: CASSRGTDTQYF; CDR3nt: TGTGCCAGCAGCAGAGGCACAGATACGCAGTATTTT
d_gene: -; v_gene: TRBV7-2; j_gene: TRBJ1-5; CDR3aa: CASSFEGGQPQHF; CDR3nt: TGTGCCAGCAGCTTTGAGGGCGGTCAGCCCCAGCATTTT
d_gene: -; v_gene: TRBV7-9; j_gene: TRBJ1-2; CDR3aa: CASSLSLGNYGYTF; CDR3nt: TGTGCCAGCAGCTTGAGTTTGGGTAACTATGGCTACACCTTC
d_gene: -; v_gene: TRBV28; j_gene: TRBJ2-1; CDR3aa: CASSQNEQFF; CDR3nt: TGTGCCAGCAGTCAGAATGAGCAGTTCTTC
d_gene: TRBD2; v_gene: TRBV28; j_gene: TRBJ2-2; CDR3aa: CASPPTGTSGSTGELFF; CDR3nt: TGTGCCAGCCCCCCGACCGGCACTAGCGGGAGCACCGGGGAGCTGTTTTTT
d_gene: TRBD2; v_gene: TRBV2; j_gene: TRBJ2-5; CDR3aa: CASSEPGGRETQYF; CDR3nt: TGTGCCAGCAGTGAACCGGGGGGGAGGGAGACCCAGTACTTC
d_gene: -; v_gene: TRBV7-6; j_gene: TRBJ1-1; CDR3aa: CASSLAQGQLNTEAFF; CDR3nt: TGTGCCAGCAGCTTAGCGCAGGGACAACTGAACACTGAAGCTTTCTTT
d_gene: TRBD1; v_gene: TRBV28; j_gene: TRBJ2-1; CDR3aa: CASRDRGGSYNEQFF; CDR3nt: TGTGCCAGCAGGGACAGGGGTGGGTCCTACAATGAGCAGTTCTTC
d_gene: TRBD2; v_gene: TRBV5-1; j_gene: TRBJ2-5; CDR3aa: CASSKGSGRPQETQYF; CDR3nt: TGCGCCAGCAGCAAGGGAAGCGGGAGGCCCCAAGAGACCCAGTACTTC
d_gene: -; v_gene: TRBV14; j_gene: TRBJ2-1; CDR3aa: CASSQGVTYNEQFF; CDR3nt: TGTGCCAGCAGCCAGGGTGTAACCTACAATGAGCAGTTCTTC
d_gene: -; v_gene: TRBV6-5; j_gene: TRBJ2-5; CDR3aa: CASSPTGTPLETQYF; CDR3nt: TGTGCCAGCAGCCCTACCGGGACCCCCTTGGAGACCCAGTACTTC
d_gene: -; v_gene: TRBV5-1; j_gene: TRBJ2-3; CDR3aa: CASSPEGTTDTQYF; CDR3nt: TGCGCCAGCAGCCCGGAGGGGACCACAGATACGCAGTATTTT
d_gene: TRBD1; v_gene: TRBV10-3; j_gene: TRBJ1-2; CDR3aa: CAISKTGDGYTF; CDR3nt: TGTGCCATCAGTAAGACAGGGGATGGCTACACCTTC
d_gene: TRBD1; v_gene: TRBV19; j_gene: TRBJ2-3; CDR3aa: CASSIQGASTDTQYF; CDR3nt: TGTGCCAGTAGTATACAGGGGGCTAGCACAGATACGCAGTATTTT
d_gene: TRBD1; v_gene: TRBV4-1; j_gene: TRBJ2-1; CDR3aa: CASSHSRQGAGEQFF; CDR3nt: TGCGCCAGCAGCCACTCCCGACAGGGGGCTGGCGAGCAGTTCTTC
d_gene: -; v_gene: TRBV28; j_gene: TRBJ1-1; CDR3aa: CASSRGGSATEAFF; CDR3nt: TGTGCCAGCAGTCGGGGGGGTTCAGCTACTGAAGCTTTCTTT
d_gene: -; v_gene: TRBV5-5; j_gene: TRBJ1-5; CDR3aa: CASSAAQGVQPQHF; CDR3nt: TGTGCCAGCAGCGCCGCCCAGGGCGTTCAGCCCCAGCATTTT
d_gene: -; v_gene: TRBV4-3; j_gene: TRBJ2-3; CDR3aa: CASSRTAISTDTQYF; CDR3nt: TGCGCCAGCAGCCGGACAGCGATCAGCACAGATACGCAGTATTTT
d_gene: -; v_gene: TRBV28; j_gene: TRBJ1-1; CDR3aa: CASSLWVTRPGGLEAFF; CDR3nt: TGTGCCAGCAGTCTTTGGGTAACCCGCCCTGGGGGGCTTGAAGCTTTCTTT
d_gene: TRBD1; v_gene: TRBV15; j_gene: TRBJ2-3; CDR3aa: CATSSRDSRIDTQYF; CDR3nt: TGTGCCACCAGCAGCCGGGACAGTAGAATTGATACGCAGTATTTT
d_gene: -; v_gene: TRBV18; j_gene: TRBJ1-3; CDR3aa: CASSPPSENTIYF; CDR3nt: TGTGCCAGCTCACCACCTTCAGAAAACACCATATATTTT
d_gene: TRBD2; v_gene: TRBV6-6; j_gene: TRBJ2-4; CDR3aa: CASSFSGISSIQYF; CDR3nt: TGTGCCAGCAGTTTTAGCGGGATCTCTAGCATTCAGTACTTC
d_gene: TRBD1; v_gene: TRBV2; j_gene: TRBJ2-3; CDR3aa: CASSLQDRAQGTQYF; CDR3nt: TGTGCCAGCAGTCTTCAGGACAGGGCGCAAGGTACGCAGTATTTT
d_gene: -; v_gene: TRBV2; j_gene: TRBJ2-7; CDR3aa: CASSGLSPRGEQYF; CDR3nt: TGTGCCAGCAGCGGACTTAGCCCTCGGGGCGAGCAGTACTTC
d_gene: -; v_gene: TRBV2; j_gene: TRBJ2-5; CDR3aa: CASEGPGAGETQYF; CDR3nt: TGTGCCAGCGAAGGTCCGGGGGCGGGAGAGACCCAGTACTTC
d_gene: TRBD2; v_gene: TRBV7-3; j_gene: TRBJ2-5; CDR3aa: CASSLRAGVQETQYF; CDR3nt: TGTGCCAGCAGCTTAAGGGCGGGAGTCCAAGAGACCCAGTACTTC
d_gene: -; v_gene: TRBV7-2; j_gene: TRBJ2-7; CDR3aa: CASSFVDSYEQYF; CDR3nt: TGTGCCAGCAGCTTTGTGGACAGCTACGAGCAGTACTTC
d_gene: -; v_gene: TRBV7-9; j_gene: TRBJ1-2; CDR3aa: CASSFSGNYGYTF; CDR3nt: TGTGCCAGCAGCTTTTCAGGGAACTATGGCTACACCTTC
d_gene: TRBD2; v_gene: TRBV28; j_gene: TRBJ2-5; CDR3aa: CASSYPSGQETQYF; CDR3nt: TGTGCCAGCAGTTACCCTAGCGGCCAAGAGACCCAGTACTTC
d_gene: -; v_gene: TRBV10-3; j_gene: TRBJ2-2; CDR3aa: CAISSGLTGELFF; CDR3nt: TGTGCCATCAGCTCCGGCCTCACCGGGGAGCTGTTTTTT
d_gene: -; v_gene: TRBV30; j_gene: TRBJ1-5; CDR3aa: CAWRDPGQPQHF; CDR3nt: TGTGCCTGGAGGGACCCCGGCCAGCCCCAGCATTTT
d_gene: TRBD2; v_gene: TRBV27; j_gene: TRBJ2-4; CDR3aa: CASSSGGAVAKNIQYF; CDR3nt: TGTGCCAGCAGTTCGGGGGGGGCGGTAGCCAAAAACATTCAGTACTTC
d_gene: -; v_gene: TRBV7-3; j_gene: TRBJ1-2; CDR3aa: CASSLRWGDGYTF; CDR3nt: TGTGCCAGCAGCTTAAGGTGGGGGGATGGCTACACCTTC
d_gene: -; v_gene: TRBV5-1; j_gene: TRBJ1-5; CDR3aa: CASSPREITTGATDPVGNQPQHF; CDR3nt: TGCGCCAGCAGCCCTAGAGAAATAACCACTGGGGCGACGGACCCCGTGGGCAATCAGCCCCAGCATTTT
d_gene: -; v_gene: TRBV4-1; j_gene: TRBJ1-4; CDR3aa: CASSPTRQAQNEKLFF; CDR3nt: TGCGCCAGCAGCCCCACCCGACAGGCGCAAAATGAAAAACTGTTTTTT
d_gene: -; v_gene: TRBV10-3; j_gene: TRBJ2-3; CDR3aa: CAISESRDTQYF; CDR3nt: TGTGCCATCAGTGAGTCGAGGGATACGCAGTATTTT
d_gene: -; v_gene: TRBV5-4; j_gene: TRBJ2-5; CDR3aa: CASSLGEETQYF; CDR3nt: TGTGCCAGCAGCTTGGGGGAAGAGACCCAGTACTTC
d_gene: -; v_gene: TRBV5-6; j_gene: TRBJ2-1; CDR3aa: CASSLVGQPYNEQFF; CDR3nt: TGTGCCAGCAGCTTGGTGGGTCAGCCTTACAATGAGCAGTTCTTC